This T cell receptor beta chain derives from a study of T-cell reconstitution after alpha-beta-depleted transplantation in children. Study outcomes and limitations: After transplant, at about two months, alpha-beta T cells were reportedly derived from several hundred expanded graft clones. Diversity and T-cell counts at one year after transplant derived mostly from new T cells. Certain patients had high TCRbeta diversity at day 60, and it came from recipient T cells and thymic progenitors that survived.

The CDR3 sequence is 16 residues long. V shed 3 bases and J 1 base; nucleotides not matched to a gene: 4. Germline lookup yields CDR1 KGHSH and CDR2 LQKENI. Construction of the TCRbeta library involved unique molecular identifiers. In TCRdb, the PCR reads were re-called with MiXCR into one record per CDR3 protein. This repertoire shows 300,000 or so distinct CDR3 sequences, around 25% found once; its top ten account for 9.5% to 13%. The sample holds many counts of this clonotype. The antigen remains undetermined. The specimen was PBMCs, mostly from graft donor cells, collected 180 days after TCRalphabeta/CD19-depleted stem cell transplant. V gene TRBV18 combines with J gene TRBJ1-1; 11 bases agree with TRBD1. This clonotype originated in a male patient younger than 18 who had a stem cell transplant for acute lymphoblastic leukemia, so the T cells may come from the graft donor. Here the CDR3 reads CASSPGTGGTNTEAFF. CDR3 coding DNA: TGTGCCAGCTCACCGGGGACAGGGGGAACGAACACTGAAGCTTTCTTT.